Each of the 12 T cell receptor beta chains below was sequenced from the same sample in a study of CD8 T cells in Susac syndrome. About 0.5 to 1 ug RNA was reverse transcribed with random hexamers. Via MiXCR, TCRdb re-called the immunoSEQ multiplex PCR reads, giving one row per CDR3 protein. The profile shows 170,000 or so distinct CDR3 sequences, just under 95% of them singletons. Sequencing was carried out using CD4+ T cells from PBMCs. The source is a human donor with Susac syndrome.

The rearrangement joins TRBV20-1 to TRBJ2-5, with 11 positions matching TRBD2. Per the germline V gene, CDR1 is DFQATT and CDR2 is SNEGSKA (reference sequence). CDR3 length: 16 residues. V shed 6 bases, J shed 4 bases, and the junction held 13 bases outside the gene matches. CDR3 DNA: TGCAGTGCGATTAATCTAGCGGGGGGAAGCCTAGAGACCCAGTACTTC. It yields the protein CSAINLAGGSLETQYF.

This clonotype was recorded once. The chain has TRBV30 and TRBJ2-2; D gene uncertain. Germline CDR1 GTSNPN, CDR2 SVGIG (reference sequence). Trimming stripped 0 bases from V and 6 bases from J, with 14 bases between. This CDR3 comprises 15 residues. The CDR3 loop is CAWSVLAPGAGELFF. DNA for the CDR3: TGTGCCTGGAGTGTACTCGCTCCTGGGGCCGGGGAGCTGTTTTTT.

The chain combines TRBV7-2 with TRBJ1-2; 9 positions agree with TRBD1. V lost 6 bases to trimming and J lost 4 bases; unmatched junction nucleotides: 6. The length of the CDR3 is 14 residues. Germline CDR1 is SGHTA and CDR2 is FQGNSA. In DNA form, the CDR3 reads TGTGCCAGCAGTTCGGGACAGGGATTCTATGGCTACACCTTC. It translates to CASSSGQGFYGYTF.

V usage is TRBV20-1 and J usage is TRBJ1-1; D ambiguous. CDR3 length: 14 amino acids. Germline CDR1 reads DFQATT; CDR2 reads SNEGSKA (reference sequence). V was pared by 3 bases and J by 1 base, with 12 bases between. The CDR3 here is CSARSGWGNTEAFF. The CDR3 DNA reads TGCAGTGCTAGGAGCGGATGGGGGAACACTGAAGCTTTCTTT.

Notes on this clonotype: A read error may produce the germline difference seen at one junction end. The V call is TRBV6-5, the J call TRBJ2-1, with D possibly TRBD1 on 7 matching bases. Germline V gene data show CDR1 as MNHEY and CDR2 as SVGAGI. This CDR3 spans 10 amino acids. CDR3 loop: CAVEGAERFF. The CDR3, as DNA: TGTGCCGTGGAGGGGGCCGAGCGGTTCTTC.

The rearrangement uses TRBV7-2 and TRBJ2-5; weak D call: TRBD2 (6 bases). Germline CDR1 SGHTA, CDR2 FQGNSA. Trimming removed 6 bases at V and 3 bases at J, with 20 bases between. The CDR3 is made up of 16 amino acids. CDR3 in DNA: TGTGCCAGCAGTACCCGGGCTAGCGTGGGGAAAGAGACCCAGTACTTC. Amino acids: CASSTRASVGKETQYF.

The chain combines TRBV6-6 with TRBJ2-1; 7 bases match TRBD2. After removal of 6 bases from V and 0 bases from J, the junction contained 5 bases not matched to a gene. This CDR3 is 15 amino acids long. CDR1 MNHNY and CDR2 SVGAGI come from the germline V gene (reference sequence). CDR3: CASRPPGGSYNEQFF. The CDR3 region has the DNA TGTGCCAGCAGGCCACCGGGGGGCTCCTACAATGAGCAGTTCTTC.

The J gene is TRBJ2-5, the V gene TRBV20-1; D gene ambiguous. Germline V gives CDR1 DFQATT, CDR2 SNEGSKA (reference sequence). V was trimmed by 0 bases and J by 1 base, leaving 9 bases between them. The CDR3 has 14 residues. The CDR3 here is CSARDQALQETQYF. DNA of the CDR3: TGCAGTGCTAGAGATCAGGCACTCCAAGAGACCCAGTACTTC.

The chain employs TRBV18 and TRBJ2-7; D assignment may be TRBD1 or TRBD2 (5 bases each). The CDR3 consists of 14 residues. The V end lost 3 bases, the J end lost 3 bases, and 12 bases lay between the germline ends. CDR1 and CDR2 (germline): KGHSH, LQKENI. The CDR3 sequence: CASSPRGTGYEQYF. The CDR3, as DNA: TGTGCCAGCTCACCGAGGGGCACGGGCTACGAGCAGTACTTC.

The V and J genes are TRBV30 and TRBJ2-7; D gene unclear. The V end was cut by 1 base, the J end by 4 bases, with 11 bases between. Germline lookup yields CDR1 GTSNPN and CDR2 SVGIG (reference sequence). The CDR3 loop spans 13 amino acids. The CDR3 loop is CAWSAGVGYEQYF. For the CDR3, the DNA is TGTGCCTGGAGTGCTGGGGTCGGGTACGAGCAGTACTTC.

V usage is TRBV29-1 and J usage is TRBJ2-6; D may be TRBD1 (5 bases). Germline lookup yields CDR1 SQVTM and CDR2 ANQGSEA. The CDR3 contains 14 residues. V lost 4 bases and J lost 3, with 10 bases in between. In DNA form, the CDR3 reads TGCAGCGTTGTAGGGGTCCTTGGGGCCAACGTCCTGACTTTC. Its protein is CSVVGVLGANVLTF.

This clonotype was counted a single time. V usage is TRBV4-2 and J usage is TRBJ2-7, with TRBD1 identical over 8 bases. V lost 2 bases, J lost 0 bases, and 6 bases stayed unmatched. CDR3 size: 16 residues. Per the germline V gene, CDR1 is LGHNA and CDR2 is YNFKEQ. CDR3 bases: TGTGCCAGCAGCCAACGTACCGGGACAGGCTCCTACGAGCAGTACTTC. Translation gives CASSQRTGTGSYEQYF.